The 27 T cell receptor beta chains reported below all come from one sample, sequenced in a study of T cell responses to AZD1222 COVID-19 vaccine. Assay used: immunoSEQ multiplex PCR; TCRdb lists only in-frame clones, some missing. The sample holds more than 250,000 clones, about 92% seen once. Source: peripheral blood, taken on day 0 of AZD1222 vaccination. Receptors were obtained from an adult in good health.

The gene calls are TRBV2 and TRBJ2-1; D possibly corresponds to TRBD2 (6 bases). This CDR3 contains 17 residues. The germline V gene encodes CDR1 SNHLY and CDR2 FYNNEI. V lost 7 bases and J lost 0, with 19 bases in between. The CDR3 here is CASTISGRPSSYNEQFF. The CDR3 DNA reads TGTGCCAGCACTATTAGCGGTAGGCCGAGCTCCTACAATGAGCAGTTCTTC.

The genes are TRBV27 and TRBJ2-7, with 8 bases identical to TRBD1. V gave up 5 bases and J gave up 3 bases; unmatched junction bases: 6. The germline CDR1 and CDR2 sequences are MNHEY and SMNVEV (reference sequence). The CDR3 totals 14 residues. CDR3 residues: CASSQGTGRYEQYF. The CDR3 nucleotides are TGTGCCAGCAGTCAAGGGACAGGCCGCTACGAGCAGTACTTC.

The chain links TRBV25-1 to TRBJ2-7; D uncertain. CDR1 is MGHDK and CDR2 is SYGVNS in the germline V gene. This CDR3 contains 14 residues. V was cut by 4 bases and J by 2 bases, with 12 bases left in between. The CDR3 bases are TGTGCCAGCAGTGCTCCTTTGCCTACCTACGAGCAGTACTTC. Translated: CASSAPLPTYEQYF.

This clone is a singleton in its sample. The chain carries TRBV2 and TRBJ1-5, with D hard to call. The V gene lost 6 bases and the J gene lost 2 bases, with 8 bases spanning the gap. This CDR3 region has 13 residues. CDR1 is SNHLY, CDR2 FYNNEI, per germline. The CDR3 loop reads CASRSAGNQPQHF. For the CDR3, the DNA is TGTGCCAGCAGATCCGCCGGCAATCAGCCCCAGCATTTT.

The chain couples TRBV25-1 to TRBJ1-2, with 7 bases that match TRBD1. Germline lookup yields CDR1 MGHDK and CDR2 SYGVNS. J lost 0 bases, V lost 7 bases, and 2 bases had no gene match. This CDR3 is built from 13 residues. The CDR3 DNA is TGTGCCAGCACGGGGACAGCTAACTATGGCTACACCTTC. This encodes CASTGTANYGYTF.

The chain carries TRBV11-2 and TRBJ2-7; tentatively, D is TRBD2 (7 bases). The germline gives CDR1 SGHAT, CDR2 FQNNGV. The CDR3 length is 15 residues. V shed 0 bases and J shed 7 bases, with 16 bases lying between them. The CDR3 here is CASSLEGGASREQYF. DNA of the CDR3: TGTGCCAGCAGCTTAGAAGGGGGGGCCTCCCGGGAGCAGTACTTC.

This clone was observed once. The J gene is TRBJ1-3, the V gene TRBV15, with D unclear. The germline gives CDR1 LNHNV, CDR2 YYDKDF (reference sequence). The CDR3 has 16 residues. Trimming removed 0 bases at V and 3 bases at J, with 12 bases between. CDR3 sequence: CATSRDPPMVGNTIYF. As DNA, the CDR3 is TGTGCCACCAGCAGAGATCCCCCCATGGTTGGAAACACCATATATTTT.

The chain uses TRBV24-1 and TRBJ2-1, with D perhaps matching TRBD2 (6 bases). CDR3 length: 14 amino acids. V lost 9 bases, J lost 0 bases, and 11 bases lay in between. Germline-derived CDR1 and CDR2 are KGHDR and SFDVKD. CDR3 bases: TGTGCCACCGAGTTGGAGGGCTCCTACAATGAGCAGTTCTTC. This encodes CATELEGSYNEQFF.

CDR3 amino acids: CASSQSQGVGYTF. CDR3 DNA sequence: TGTGCCAGCAGCCAAAGCCAGGGGGTTGGCTACACCTTC. V and J are TRBV3-1 (or the pseudogene TRBV3-2) and TRBJ1-2, with TRBD1 identical over 7 bases. The CDR3 contains 13 residues. Germline loops: CDR1 LGHDT, CDR2 YNNKEL (reference sequence). The V segment lost 2 bases and the J segment 7 bases; nucleotides outside the gene matches: 4.

This chain links TRBV9 with TRBJ1-3; possible D gene TRBD1, 6 bases. The CDR3 covers 15 residues. V was clipped by 3 bases and J by 0 bases, with 10 bases between them. CDR1 and CDR2 (germline): SGDLS, YYNGEE. Here the CDR3 reads CASSGRTDSGNTIYF. DNA for the CDR3: TGTGCCAGCAGCGGACGGACAGACTCTGGAAACACCATATATTTT.

V gene TRBV28 combines with J gene TRBJ1-3, with a tentative D call TRBD1 (6 bases). The length of the CDR3 is 16 residues. With 6 bases removed from V and 1 base from J, the gap between germline ends came to 16 bases. Per the germline V gene, CDR1 is MDHEN and CDR2 is SYDVKM. CDR3 DNA: TGTGCCAGCAGCAGTCCCGGGACACTTTCTGGAAACACCATATATTTT. As protein: CASSSPGTLSGNTIYF.

The chain recombines TRBV2 with TRBJ2-5; no firm D call. Trimming shortened V by 6 bases and J by 2 bases, and 4 bases separated the two germline ends. In germline, CDR1 is SNHLY, CDR2 FYNNEI. This CDR3 has 11 amino acids. The CDR3 loop reads CASRAQETQYF. The CDR3 nucleotides are TGTGCCAGCAGAGCTCAAGAGACCCAGTACTTC.

The rearrangement uses TRBV20-1 and TRBJ2-7; no definite D call. CDR1 and CDR2 (germline): DFQATT, SNEGSKA (reference sequence). The ends were cut back, 3 bases at V and 0 bases at J, with 12 bases in the middle. The CDR3 has 14 amino acids. CDR3: CSASPSYSSYEQYF. The CDR3 nucleotides read TGCAGTGCTAGTCCGTCTTATAGCTCCTACGAGCAGTACTTC.

This rearrangement joins TRBV28 to TRBJ1-6; TRBD1 matches at 9 bases. The V and J ends lost 5 bases and 1 base, in that order; junction bases with no gene match: 3. The V gene's germline CDR1 is MDHEN and CDR2 SYDVKM. The CDR3 spans 16 residues. CDR3 sequence: CASSEGTGSYNSPLHF. DNA of the CDR3: TGTGCCAGCAGTGAGGGGACAGGGTCCTATAATTCACCCCTCCACTTT. Supplemented by reference TRBV28 and TRBJ1-6, the full variable domain reads DVKVTQSSRYLVKRTGEKVFLECVQDMDHENMFWYRQDPGLGLRLIYFSYDVKMKEKGDIPEGYSVSREKKERFSLILESASTNQTSMYLCASSEGTGSYNSPLHFGNGTRLTVT.

This chain connects TRBV19 to TRBJ1-2; D call uncertain. The CDR3 runs to 14 residues. Trimming took 2 bases from V and 4 from J, leaving 11 bases between them. CDR1 and CDR2 (germline): LNHDA, SQIVND (reference sequence). CDR3 residues: CASSIIEGVYGYTF. The CDR3 region has the DNA TGTGCCAGTAGTATAATAGAGGGAGTCTATGGCTACACCTTC.

This clone was counted a single time. The chain uses TRBV28 and TRBJ2-2, with unresolved D. Germline V gives CDR1 MDHEN, CDR2 SYDVKM. Deletions cut 2 bases from V and 1 base from J, with 8 bases between. The CDR3 is 15 residues long. DNA for the CDR3: TGTGCCAGCAGTTTACACTCCCTGAACACCGGGGAGCTGTTTTTT. It encodes CASSLHSLNTGELFF.

The rearrangement uses TRBV15 and TRBJ2-3; D may be TRBD2 (6 bases). Germline CDR1 is LNHNV and CDR2 is YYDKDF (reference sequence). The CDR3 spans 13 residues. Deletions cut 8 bases from V and 4 bases from J, with 13 bases between. Written as DNA, the CDR3 is TGTGCCACCGGAAAACGACTAGCAGATACGCAGTATTTT. This gives the protein CATGKRLADTQYF.

The chain links TRBV7-2 to TRBJ2-2; D is undetermined. CDR1 is SGHTA, CDR2 FQGNSA, per germline. This CDR3 is built from 12 residues. V lost 4 bases and J 1 base, leaving 1 base between the germline ends. The CDR3 is CASSWNTGELFF. The CDR3 nucleotides read TGTGCCAGCAGCTGGAACACCGGGGAGCTGTTTTTT. Complete variable domain (other parts from reference TRBV7-2 and TRBJ2-2): GAGVSQSPSNKVTEKGKDVELRCDPISGHTALYWYRQSLGQGLEFLIYFQGNSAPDKSGLPSDRFSAERTGGSVSTLTIQRTQQEDSAVYLCASSWNTGELFFGEGSRLTVL.

The chain couples TRBV5-1 to TRBJ1-1; D may be TRBD1 (5 bases). CDR3 length: 17 residues. CDR1 and CDR2 (germline): SGHRS, YFSETQ. V was shortened by 2 bases and J by 1 base, with 18 bases between the two germline ends. In nucleotides, the CDR3 is TGCGCCAGCAGCTTTTTTGGGGCAGGGATTGGGAACACTGAAGCTTTCTTT. Translation gives CASSFFGAGIGNTEAFF.

The chain links TRBV9 to TRBJ1-4, with 8 bases matching TRBD1. There are 16 residues in the CDR3. The ends lost 2 bases at V and 5 bases at J; junction bases unmatched: 8. CDR1 is SGDLS, CDR2 YYNGEE, per germline. CDR3 protein: CASSVAPGGANEKLFF. DNA of the CDR3: TGTGCCAGCAGCGTGGCACCAGGGGGCGCGAATGAAAAACTGTTTTTT.

V and J are TRBV7-9 and TRBJ1-3; perhaps TRBD1 as D (6 bases). Germline loops: CDR1 SEHNR, CDR2 FQNEAQ (reference sequence). V lost 0 bases to trimming and J lost 0 bases, with 12 bases between them. The CDR3 loop spans 17 amino acids. Here the CDR3 DNA reads TGTGCCAGCAGCTTAGCCGACGGGGGCCGCTCTGGAAACACCATATATTTT. Protein sequence: CASSLADGGRSGNTIYF. The full variable domain, its missing parts supplied by reference TRBV7-9 and TRBJ1-3, is DTGVSQNPRHKITKRGQNVTFRCDPISEHNRLYWYRQTLGQGPEFLTYFQNEAQLEKSRLLSDRFSAERPKGSFSTLEIQRTEQGDSAMYLCASSLADGGRSGNTIYFGEGSWLTVV.

The CDR3 is CASSSTVEEGYTF. In nucleotides, the CDR3 is TGTGCCAGCAGTTCCACAGTGGAGGAGGGCTACACCTTC. The chain is built from TRBV28 and TRBJ1-2; D gene uncertain. Trimming removed 4 bases at V and 8 bases at J, with 14 bases between. CDR3 length: 13 amino acids. Germline V lookup: CDR1 MDHEN, CDR2 SYDVKM.

This chain joins TRBV5-1 and TRBJ2-7; D is possibly TRBD1 or TRBD2 (5 bases each). Germline V gene data show CDR1 as SGHRS and CDR2 as YFSETQ. The V end was cut by 4 bases, the J end by 1 base, with 9 bases between. This CDR3 spans 13 amino acids. The CDR3 is CASSRDRSYEQYF. The CDR3 DNA sequence: TGCGCCAGCAGCCGGGACCGTTCCTACGAGCAGTACTTC.

The V gene is TRBV3-1 (or the pseudogene TRBV3-2), the J gene TRBJ1-1, with TRBD1 matching over 8 bases. Germline loops: CDR1 LGHDT, CDR2 YNNKEL (reference sequence). The CDR3 is made up of 14 amino acids. V lost 6 bases to trimming and J lost 0 bases; unmatched junction nucleotides: 3. The chain's CDR3 is CASRGRGLNTEAFF. The CDR3 DNA sequence: TGTGCCAGCAGAGGCAGGGGGCTGAACACTGAAGCTTTCTTT.

The chain uses TRBV5-1 and TRBJ2-7; D is unclear. V was shortened by 4 bases and J by 0 bases, with 14 bases between the two germline ends. Germline CDR1 is SGHRS and CDR2 is YFSETQ. The CDR3 spans 15 residues. CDR3 bases: TGCGCCAGCAGCCCTATAGACATGGGCTCCTACGAGCAGTACTTC. Its protein is CASSPIDMGSYEQYF.

This chain joins TRBV4-1 and TRBJ1-5; no firm D call. Trimming pared 0 bases from V and 7 bases from J, leaving 13 bases between. This CDR3 region has 15 residues. From germline, CDR1 is MGHRA and CDR2 YSYEKL. This CDR3 is CASSQDIHPPQPQHF. The CDR3 nucleotides read TGCGCCAGCAGCCAAGATATACACCCCCCACAGCCCCAGCATTTT.

The rearrangement joins TRBV5-1 to TRBJ1-6; 7 bases line up with TRBD1. The CDR3 contains 13 residues. V trimming: 4 bases; J trimming: 10 bases; junction bases outside the gene matches: 5. The germline V gene has CDR1 SGHRS and CDR2 YFSETQ. CDR3 residues: CASSVTGESPLHF. DNA of the CDR3: TGCGCCAGCAGCGTTACAGGGGAATCACCCCTCCACTTT.